These 8 T cell receptor beta chains were all obtained from the same sample, sequenced in a study of vaccination and CD4 T cells after COVID-19 (dated by TCRdb to between 2021 and 2023). The treatment or condition label of this sample denotes: approximately 11-day PBMC culture with coronavirus spike peptide pools or control peptides (ViraFEST assay). Their antigens are not known. To prepare the library, PCR was applied. Data came from an Illumina iSeq 100. At the Johns Hopkins FTIC core, DNA from the cultured CD4+ T cells underwent TCR sequencing with the Oncomine TCR Beta short-read assay. In TCRdb, the public reads were trimmed at Q25 with fastp and aligned with MiXCR, with productive beta chains retained. Entries that share a CDR3 protein sequence are merged under the most common genes and DNA. The sample table shows about 13,000 distinct CDR3 sequences, and under 55% are seen once. Roughly 8.3% of the sample is taken by the ten largest.

The sample in question was CD4+ T cells from blood, cultured in vitro, obtained after SARS-CoV-2 vaccination. These receptors were obtained from a human donor who had recovered from COVID-19.

J is TRBJ2-7 and V is TRBV28; maybe TRBD1 (6 bases). The CDR3 is made up of 14 amino acids. V lost 3 bases to trimming and J lost 7 bases, with 16 bases between them. In germline, CDR1 is MDHEN, CDR2 SYDVKM. CDR3 in amino acids: CASSLDSAAFEQYF. CDR3 sequence (DNA): TGTGCCAGCAGTTTGGACAGCGCAGCCTTTGAGCAGTACTTC.

The chain joins TRBV5-4 to TRBJ2-7; TRBD1 agrees at 8 bases. Germline assignment: CDR1 SGHNT and CDR2 YYREEE (reference sequence). This CDR3 is 15 amino acids long. The V and J ends lost 7 bases and 3 bases, in that order; junction bases with no gene match: 12. CDR3 in amino acids: CASRSDRGNLYEQYF. The DNA for the CDR3 is TGTGCCAGCCGATCCGACAGGGGCAACCTCTACGAGCAGTACTTC.

This clonotype occurred once. This chain uses TRBV7-2 with TRBJ2-7, with 9 nucleotides matching TRBD1. Germline V CDR1 and CDR2: SGHTA, FQGNSA. The V gene end was trimmed by 1 base and the J gene end by 4 bases; junction bases not matched to a gene: 11. This CDR3 comprises 17 residues. CDR3 coding DNA: TGTGCCAGCAGCTTAGGCGGCTTAAGGGACAGGGTTTACGAGCAGTACTTC. As protein: CASSLGGLRDRVYEQYF.

This clonotype was observed a single time. The chain recombines TRBV20-1 with TRBJ2-5; 7 bases line up with TRBD2. Germline lookup yields CDR1 DFQATT and CDR2 SNEGSKA (reference sequence). The V gene end was trimmed by 5 bases and the J gene end by 5 bases; junction bases not matched to a gene: 11. CDR3 length: 14 residues. Here the CDR3 DNA reads TGCAGTGCTGGACAATTGGCGGGAGTGGAGACCCAGTACTTC. It encodes CSAGQLAGVETQYF.

The chain combines TRBV6-2 or TRBV6-3 with TRBJ1-4; possible D gene TRBD1, 5 bases. Trimming took off 1 base at V and 8 bases at J, with 11 bases between the two ends. This CDR3 contains 14 residues. Germline V lookup: CDR1 MNHEY, CDR2 SVGEGT. For the CDR3, the DNA is TGTGCCAGCAGTTACTGGCAGGGAGCCGAAAAACTGTTTTTT. This translates into CASSYWQGAEKLFF.

The chain is built from TRBV20-1 and TRBJ2-7, with D possibly being TRBD2 (5 bases). The CDR3 loop spans 12 amino acids. V lost 1 base and J 2 bases, leaving 6 bases between the germline ends. CDR1 is DFQATT and CDR2 is SNEGSKA in the germline V gene (reference sequence). The CDR3 DNA sequence: TGCAGTGCTAGAGGAGGGCCCTACGAGCAGTACTTC. Its protein product is CSARGGPYEQYF.

This clonotype has more than one count but fewer than ten. The V call is TRBV7-3, the J call TRBJ2-7; tentatively, D is TRBD1 (6 bases). Germline CDR1 SGHTA, CDR2 FQGTGA. V shed 5 bases and J shed 2 bases, with 13 bases lying between them. The CDR3 sequence is 14 residues long. CDR3 amino acids: CASSLEQGAYEQYF. CDR3 DNA sequence: TGTGCCAGCAGCCTCGAACAGGGAGCCTACGAGCAGTACTTC.

The chain is built from TRBV7-2 and TRBJ2-7, with 7 nucleotides matching TRBD2. J lost 3 bases, V lost 8 bases, and 13 bases had no gene match. Germline V lookup: CDR1 SGHTA, CDR2 FQGNSA. There are 15 residues in the CDR3. The CDR3 nucleotides are TGTGCCAGCGCGGCGTATTCTAGCGGCAACTACGAGCAGTACTTC. Protein sequence: CASAAYSSGNYEQYF.